Following are 19 T cell receptor beta chains from one sample sequenced in a study of T cell responses to AZD1222 COVID-19 vaccine. The assay was immunoSEQ multiplex PCR, and TCRdb's table has in-frame clones only and misses some. The sample shows about 120,000 clones, 92% of them seen only once. The source material was peripheral blood, sampled on day 0 of AZD1222 vaccination. All receptors derive from an adult in good health.

J is TRBJ1-4 and V is TRBV5-1; D unclear. This CDR3 has 16 residues. With 0 bases removed from V and 2 bases from J, the gap between germline ends came to 11 bases. In germline, CDR1 is SGHRS, CDR2 YFSETQ. The CDR3 bases are TGCGCCAGCAGCTTGGGTATAGGGCATACTAATGAAAAACTGTTTTTT. The encoded protein is CASSLGIGHTNEKLFF.

The CDR3 here is CASSLGGDTDTQYF. For the CDR3, the DNA is TGTGCCAGCAGTCTAGGGGGCGACACAGATACGCAGTATTTT. This rearrangement joins TRBV28 to TRBJ2-3, with 7 bases identical to TRBD1. This CDR3 contains 14 residues. Germline V gives CDR1 MDHEN, CDR2 SYDVKM. The ends lost 5 bases at V and 2 bases at J; junction bases unmatched: 4.

The V call is TRBV14, the J call TRBJ2-7; 9 bases fit TRBD1. The germline V gene encodes CDR1 SGHDN and CDR2 FVKESK. The CDR3 sequence is 13 residues long. The V and J ends lost 4 bases and 6 bases, in that order; junction bases with no gene match: 4. CDR3 sequence reads: CASSPGQGSEQYF. DNA of the CDR3: TGTGCCAGCAGCCCTGGACAGGGGAGCGAGCAGTACTTC.

The rearrangement links TRBV19 to TRBJ1-5; the D is unclear. The V and J ends lost 6 bases and 3 bases respectively, with 6 bases between them. Germline V gene sequence: CDR1 LNHDA, CDR2 SQIVND (reference sequence). The CDR3 runs 12 residues. CDR3 sequence reads: CASSFNNQPQHF. In DNA, the CDR3 is TGTGCCAGTAGCTTTAACAATCAGCCCCAGCATTTT.

The chain is built from TRBV5-1 and TRBJ2-5, with TRBD2 as a possible D gene (5 bases). V was cut by 0 bases and J by 4 bases, with 10 bases left in between. CDR1 is SGHRS, CDR2 YFSETQ, per germline. The CDR3 is 14 amino acids. Written as DNA, the CDR3 is TGCGCCAGCAGCTTGGCGGCGGGCGCAGAGACCCAGTACTTC. Its protein product is CASSLAAGAETQYF.

The chain links TRBV3-1 (or the pseudogene TRBV3-2) to TRBJ1-1, with TRBD1 as a possible D gene (6 bases). V was shortened by 1 base and J by 8 bases, with 14 bases between the two germline ends. This CDR3 has 14 residues. Per germline, CDR1 LGHDT and CDR2 YNNKEL (reference sequence). The DNA for the CDR3 is TGTGCCAGCAGCCAAGCCTGGACAGAAGGCGAAGCTTTCTTT. As protein: CASSQAWTEGEAFF.

The gene calls are TRBV19 and TRBJ1-6, with 9 bases lining up with TRBD1. V shed 3 bases, J shed 0 bases, and the junction held 6 bases outside the gene matches. The CDR3 has 18 residues. From germline, CDR1 is LNHDA and CDR2 SQIVND (reference sequence). In DNA, the CDR3 is TGTGCCAGTAGTATGGACAGGGGTCTGAGCTCCTATAATTCACCCCTCCACTTT. Translation: CASSMDRGLSSYNSPLHF.

V usage is TRBV3-1 (or the pseudogene TRBV3-2) and J usage is TRBJ2-7; 8 nucleotides match TRBD1. Germline assignment: CDR1 LGHDT and CDR2 YNNKEL (reference sequence). V gave up 4 bases and J gave up 0 bases; unmatched junction bases: 5. The length of the CDR3 is 15 residues. The CDR3 DNA reads as TGTGCCAGCAGCCGAGGACAGGGTAGCTCCTACGAGCAGTACTTC. It yields the protein CASSRGQGSSYEQYF.

The chain employs TRBV4-1 and TRBJ2-7, with D maybe TRBD1 (5 bases). Trimming cost V 3 bases and J 4 bases, with 16 bases left between them. This CDR3 has 15 residues. The germline gives CDR1 MGHRA, CDR2 YSYEKL. The CDR3 DNA reads TGCGCCAGCAGCCATACAAGGACACTAAGGTACGAGCAGTACTTC. Amino acid sequence: CASSHTRTLRYEQYF.

This chain connects TRBV5-1 to TRBJ2-7; weak D call: TRBD1 (5 bases). Looked up from germline, CDR1 is SGHRS and CDR2 is YFSETQ. This CDR3 has 14 amino acids. V gave up 1 base and J gave up 5 bases, with 13 bases separating them. CDR3 in DNA: TGCGCCAGCAGCTTGTTTTCAGGGCCCAACGAGCAGTACTTC. This sequence encodes CASSLFSGPNEQYF.

This clone showed up just a few times. The chain carries TRBV5-1 and TRBJ1-2; perhaps TRBD1 as D (5 bases). This CDR3 spans 14 amino acids. Per germline, CDR1 SGHRS and CDR2 YFSETQ. The ends were cut back, 4 bases at V and 3 bases at J, with 13 bases in the middle. CDR3 residues: CASSETGTDYGYTF. The CDR3 nucleotides are TGCGCCAGCAGCGAAACCGGGACTGACTATGGCTACACCTTC.

This clone appeared once. The rearrangement links TRBV18 to TRBJ2-7; D is tentatively TRBD1 or TRBD2 (5 bases each). Germline CDR1 and CDR2: KGHSH and LQKENI. V dropped 0 bases and J dropped 2 bases, with 11 bases sitting between them. This CDR3 has 15 residues. CDR3 bases: TGTGCCAGCTCACCACCACGGGGACGTACCTACGAGCAGTACTTC. It yields the protein CASSPPRGRTYEQYF.

In its sample, this clone was seen once. The rearrangement uses TRBV7-9 and TRBJ2-7, with TRBD2 matching over 8 bases. The J segment lost 6 bases and the V segment lost 3 bases, leaving 1 base of the junction unmatched. The CDR3 contains 12 residues. Germline CDR1 is SEHNR and CDR2 is FQNEAQ (reference sequence). CDR3 in DNA: TGTGCCAGCAGCTTTCGGGGGGGCGAGCAGTACTTC. Translated: CASSFRGGEQYF.

The chain recombines TRBV5-1 with TRBJ1-1; D is perhaps TRBD1 (5 bases). V gave up 5 bases and J gave up 3 bases, with 14 bases separating them. This CDR3 region has 14 residues. From germline, CDR1 is SGHRS and CDR2 YFSETQ. The CDR3 DNA reads TGCGCCAGCAGAAAGTCCAGGGTGGACACTGAAGCTTTCTTT. Residues: CASRKSRVDTEAFF.

This clone was observed a single time. The rearrangement uses TRBV7-9 and TRBJ1-1; D gene uncertain. The CDR3 runs 12 residues. Germline-derived CDR1 and CDR2 are SEHNR and FQNEAQ (reference sequence). Trimming took 1 base from V and 8 from J, leaving 8 bases between them. The chain's CDR3 is CASSLVGSEAFF. CDR3 in DNA: TGTGCCAGCAGCTTAGTGGGGAGCGAAGCTTTCTTT.

The V and J genes are TRBV5-5 and TRBJ2-1, with a weak D call TRBD2 (5 bases). This CDR3 region has 14 residues. Germline V gene lookup returns CDR1 SGHKS and CDR2 YYEKEE (reference sequence). The germline V and J ends were trimmed by 4 bases and 8 bases, with 16 bases remaining between them. CDR3 DNA sequence: TGTGCCAGCAGCCCATTCTTCGGACTGCATGAGCAGTTCTTC. It codes for CASSPFFGLHEQFF.

This chain connects TRBV5-1 to TRBJ2-1; D ambiguous. The CDR3 loop spans 13 amino acids. V lost 4 bases and J lost 2, with 7 bases in between. Germline V lookup: CDR1 SGHRS, CDR2 YFSETQ. CDR3 DNA: TGCGCCAGCAGCCGGCCGCCCTACAATGAGCAGTTCTTC. It codes for CASSRPPYNEQFF.

The chain has TRBV28 and TRBJ2-2, with 10 bases matching TRBD2. CDR1 and CDR2 (germline): MDHEN, SYDVKM. The CDR3 runs 14 residues. Losses at the gene ends were 7 bases for V and 4 bases for J; bases not matched to a gene: 3. CDR3 sequence (DNA): TGTGCCAGCACTGGACTAGCGGTCACCGGGGAGCTGTTTTTT. Amino acid sequence: CASTGLAVTGELFF.

The chain combines TRBV5-5 with TRBJ1-5; TRBD1 agrees at 7 bases. Per germline, CDR1 SGHKS and CDR2 YYEKEE (reference sequence). The V segment lost 0 bases and the J segment 7 bases; nucleotides outside the gene matches: 10. This CDR3 is built from 16 residues. In DNA form, the CDR3 reads TGTGCCAGCAGCTTGGCCAGGAGGTCAGGGGGGCAGCCCCAGCATTTT. It encodes CASSLARRSGGQPQHF.